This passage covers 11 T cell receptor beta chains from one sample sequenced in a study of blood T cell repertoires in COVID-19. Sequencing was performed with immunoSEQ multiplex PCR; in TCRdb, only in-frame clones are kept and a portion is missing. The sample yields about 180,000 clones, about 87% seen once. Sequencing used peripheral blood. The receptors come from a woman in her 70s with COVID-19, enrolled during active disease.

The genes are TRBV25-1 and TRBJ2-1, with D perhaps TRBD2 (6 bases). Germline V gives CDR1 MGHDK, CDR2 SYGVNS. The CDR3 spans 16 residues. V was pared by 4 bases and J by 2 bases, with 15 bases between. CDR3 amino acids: CASSGVRDKAYNEQFF. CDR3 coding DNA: TGTGCCAGCAGTGGAGTGCGGGATAAGGCCTACAATGAGCAGTTCTTC.

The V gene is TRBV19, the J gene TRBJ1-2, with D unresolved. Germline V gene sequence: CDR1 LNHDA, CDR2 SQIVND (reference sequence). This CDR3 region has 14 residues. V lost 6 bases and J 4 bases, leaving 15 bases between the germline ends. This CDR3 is CASSPGSSGYGYTF. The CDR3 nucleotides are TGTGCCAGTAGCCCCGGGAGTTCTGGCTATGGCTACACCTTC.

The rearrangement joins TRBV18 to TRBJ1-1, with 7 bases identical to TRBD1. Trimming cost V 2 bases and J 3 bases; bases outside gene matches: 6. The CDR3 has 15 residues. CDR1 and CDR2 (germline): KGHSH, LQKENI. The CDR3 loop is CASSPSRDRYTEAFF. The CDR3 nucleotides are TGTGCCAGCTCACCAAGCCGGGACAGATACACTGAAGCTTTCTTT.

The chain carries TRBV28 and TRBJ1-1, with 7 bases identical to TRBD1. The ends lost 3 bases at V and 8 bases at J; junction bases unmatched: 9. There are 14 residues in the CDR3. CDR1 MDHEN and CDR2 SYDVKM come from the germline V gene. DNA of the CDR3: TGTGCCAGCAGTTTGCGGCAGGGGGTAACCGAAGCTTTCTTT. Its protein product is CASSLRQGVTEAFF.

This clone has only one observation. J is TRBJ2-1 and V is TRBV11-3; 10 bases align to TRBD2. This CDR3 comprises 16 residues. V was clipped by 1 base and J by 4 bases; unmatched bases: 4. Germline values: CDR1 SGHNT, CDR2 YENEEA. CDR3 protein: CASSLGVAGGYNEQFF. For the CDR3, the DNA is TGTGCCAGCAGCTTAGGAGTAGCGGGAGGTTACAATGAGCAGTTCTTC. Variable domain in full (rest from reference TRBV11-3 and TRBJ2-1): EAGVVQSPRYKIIEKKQPVAFWCNPISGHNTLYWYLQNLGQGPELLIRYENEEAVDDSQLPKDRFSAERLKGVDSTLKIQPAELGDSAVYLCASSLGVAGGYNEQFFGPGTRLTVL.

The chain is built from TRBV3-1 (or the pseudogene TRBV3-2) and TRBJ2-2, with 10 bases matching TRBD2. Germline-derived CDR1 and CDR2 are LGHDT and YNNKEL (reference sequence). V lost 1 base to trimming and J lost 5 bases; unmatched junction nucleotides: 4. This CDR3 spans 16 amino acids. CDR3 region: CASSQGEREGTGELFF. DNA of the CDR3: TGTGCCAGCAGCCAAGGGGAGCGGGAGGGAACCGGGGAGCTGTTTTTT.

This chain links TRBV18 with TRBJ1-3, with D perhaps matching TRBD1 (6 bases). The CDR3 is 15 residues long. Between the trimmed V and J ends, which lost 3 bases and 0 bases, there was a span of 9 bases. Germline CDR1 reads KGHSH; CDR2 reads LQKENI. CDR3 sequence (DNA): TGTGCCAGCTCACCTGACAGGAGCTCTGGAAACACCATATATTTT. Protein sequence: CASSPDRSSGNTIYF.

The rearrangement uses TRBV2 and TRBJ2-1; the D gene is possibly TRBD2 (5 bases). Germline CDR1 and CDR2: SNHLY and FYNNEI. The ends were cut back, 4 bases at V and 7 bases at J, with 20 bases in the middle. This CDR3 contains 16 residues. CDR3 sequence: CASSGDLGGIGNEQFF. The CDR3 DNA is TGTGCCAGCAGTGGGGATCTTGGAGGTATTGGGAATGAGCAGTTCTTC. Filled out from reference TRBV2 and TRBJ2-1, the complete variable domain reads EPEVTQTPSHQVTQMGQEVILRCVPISNHLYFYWYRQILGQKVEFLVSFYNNEISEKSEIFDDQFSVERPDGSNFTLKIRSTKLEDSAMYFCASSGDLGGIGNEQFFGPGTRLTVL.

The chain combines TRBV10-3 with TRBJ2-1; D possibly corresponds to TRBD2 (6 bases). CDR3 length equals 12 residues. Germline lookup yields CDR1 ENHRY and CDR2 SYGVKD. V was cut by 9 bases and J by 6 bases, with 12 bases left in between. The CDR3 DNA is TGTGCCATACGGACCGGGGGCAATGAGCAGTTCTTC. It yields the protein CAIRTGGNEQFF.

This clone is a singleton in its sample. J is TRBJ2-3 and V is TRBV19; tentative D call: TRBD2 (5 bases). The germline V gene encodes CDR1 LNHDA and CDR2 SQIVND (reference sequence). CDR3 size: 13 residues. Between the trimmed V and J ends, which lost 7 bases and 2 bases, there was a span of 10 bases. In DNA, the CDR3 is TGTGCCAGTACGACGGGGAACACAGATACGCAGTATTTT. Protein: CASTTGNTDTQYF.

CDR3 protein: CSAGHRTLYGYTF. In DNA, the CDR3 is TGCAGCGCGGGACATCGGACACTCTATGGCTACACCTTC. This rearrangement joins TRBV29-1 to TRBJ1-2, with a possible D match to TRBD1 (6 bases). The germline V gene has CDR1 SQVTM and CDR2 ANQGSEA. V lost 7 bases to trimming and J lost 4 bases, with 16 bases between them. The CDR3 extends over 13 amino acids. Looking up the rest from reference TRBV29-1 and TRBJ1-2 gives the full variable domain: SAVISQKPSRDICQRGTSLTIQCQVDSQVTMMFWYRQQPGQSLTLIATANQGSEATYESGFVIDKFPISRPNLTFSTLTVSNMSPEDSSIYLCSAGHRTLYGYTFGSGTRLTVV.